This T cell receptor (beta chain) stems from a study of cytomegalovirus exposure and HLA in healthy donors. Study observations and caveats: An observed cluster of highly shared sequence variants was recorded as a likely sequencing artifact.

With respect to this clone: The antigen is not known.

The PCR was carried out with 60 Vbeta primers and 13 Jbeta primers. Profiled with immunoSEQ multiplex PCR; TCRdb holds only in-frame clones, not every one. Here the sample table reports over 100,000 clones. The CDR3 has 10 amino acids. Germline CDR1 WNHNN, CDR2 SYGVQD (reference sequence). Trimming left V 11 bases short and J 7 bases short, with 9 bases between. Source material: PBMCs. The receptor was derived from a man in his late teens or twenties in good health and CMV-seronegative. The V gene is TRBV10-1, the J gene TRBJ1-5; D not resolved. The CDR3 DNA follows: TGCGCCGGACCGGGGCAGCCCCAGCATTTT. Translation: CAGPGQPQHF.